These 17 T cell receptor beta chains came from one sample sequenced in a study of T cells in Graves' hyperthyroidism and ophthalmopathy. Template material for amplifying TCR beta CDR3 regions consisted of RNA transcripts. In the first-round RT-PCR of the TCR CDR3, the HTBI primer set was used. MiXCR, applied by TCRdb to the multiplex PCR reads, yields one record per CDR3 protein. In the table there are 200,000 or so distinct CDR3 sequences, roughly a sixth of which are singletons. The material sequenced was blood. The receptors stem from a woman between 50 and 59 years old with Graves' hyperthyroidism.

This clonotype turned up a few times. The CDR3, as DNA: TGTGCCAGCAGCGTAATTCCGGGAGTGAACACCGGGGAGCTGTTTTTT. Residues: CASSVIPGVNTGELFF. The chain uses TRBV9 and TRBJ2-2, with D possibly matching TRBD2 (6 bases). The CDR3 totals 16 residues. Germline V CDR1 and CDR2: SGDLS, YYNGEE. Deletions cut 1 base from V and 1 base from J, with 11 bases between.

The chain joins TRBV11-3 to TRBJ2-1; D ambiguous. Trimming stripped 4 bases from V and 5 bases from J, with 15 bases between. Per germline, CDR1 SGHNT and CDR2 YENEEA. This CDR3 contains 15 residues. This chain's CDR3 is CASSSGPQSNNEQFF. The CDR3 DNA reads TGTGCCAGCAGCTCCGGCCCGCAATCAAACAATGAGCAGTTCTTC.

J is TRBJ1-1 and V is TRBV10-3; D uncertain. Germline CDR1 is ENHRY and CDR2 is SYGVKD. V lost 2 bases, J lost 3 bases, and 7 bases lay in between. The CDR3 runs 13 residues. CDR3 nucleotide sequence: TGTGCCATCAGTGAGCCCCCTGACACTGAAGCTTTCTTT. Its protein is CAISEPPDTEAFF.

This clonotype was seen ten or more times. The chain carries TRBV12-3 or TRBV12-4 and TRBJ1-1; D uncertain. Trimming left V 7 bases short and J 4 bases short, with 13 bases between. The CDR3 has 13 residues. The CDR3 spells CASKPGAGTEAFF. In DNA, the CDR3 is TGTGCCAGCAAACCGGGAGCGGGCACTGAAGCTTTCTTT.

There are a few counts of this clonotype. The chain recombines TRBV7-2 with TRBJ2-4; tentative D call: TRBD1 (6 bases). Germline lookup yields CDR1 SGHTA and CDR2 FQGNSA. V lost 5 bases to trimming and J lost 7 bases, with 12 bases between them. The CDR3 is 13 residues long. The CDR3 region is CASSKRDTNIQYF. CDR3 DNA: TGTGCCAGCAGCAAACGGGACACCAACATTCAGTACTTC.

Ten or more counts support this clonotype. This rearrangement joins TRBV20-1 to TRBJ1-5; 8 positions match TRBD1. CDR1 and CDR2 (germline): DFQATT, SNEGSKA (reference sequence). The CDR3 contains 16 residues. The J segment lost 7 bases and the V segment lost 3 bases, leaving 14 bases of the junction unmatched. DNA for the CDR3: TGCAGTGCTAGGAGTTACAGGGGGTCGTTGGACCAGCCCCAGCATTTT. Its translation: CSARSYRGSLDQPQHF.

In this sample, this clonotype turned up a few times. The chain joins TRBV19 to TRBJ1-1, with 7 bases identical to TRBD1. The CDR3 runs 13 residues. With 5 bases clipped from V and 0 bases from J, the junction kept 0 bases outside the gene matches. The V gene's germline CDR1 is LNHDA and CDR2 SQIVND (reference sequence). Here the CDR3 reads CASSGTVNTEAFF. DNA of the CDR3: TGTGCCAGTAGTGGGACAGTGAACACTGAAGCTTTCTTT.

This clonotype was recorded at least ten times. The chain links TRBV12-3 or TRBV12-4 to TRBJ2-2; 13 bases are a match to TRBD2. There are 18 residues in the CDR3. The V gene end was trimmed by 6 bases and the J gene end by 5 bases; junction bases not matched to a gene: 12. In DNA, the CDR3 is TGTGCCAGCAGACGGGTGGTTGGACTAGCGGGAGAAACCGGGGAGCTGTTTTTT. This encodes CASRRVVGLAGETGELFF.

This clonotype was detected many times. The V and J genes are TRBV28 and TRBJ2-1; weak D call: TRBD2 (6 bases). Germline-derived CDR1 and CDR2 are MDHEN and SYDVKM. The CDR3 is 13 amino acids. V lost 8 bases, J lost 3 bases, and 11 bases lay in between. The CDR3 loop reads CASLGGGYNEQFF. The DNA for the CDR3 is TGTGCCAGCTTGGGGGGTGGCTACAATGAGCAGTTCTTC.

CDR3 nucleotides: TGTGCCAGCAGCCAGGGACTAGCGGGAGTTGTTTCCTACGAGCAGTACTTC. Translated: CASSQGLAGVVSYEQYF. J is TRBJ2-7 and V is TRBV6-1; 14 positions agree with TRBD2. The germline CDR1 and CDR2 sequences are MNHNS and SASEGT. This CDR3 contains 17 residues. V lost 6 bases, J lost 1 base, and 8 bases stayed unmatched.

At least ten counts were recorded for this clonotype. This sequence joins TRBV28 and TRBJ2-6; D remains ambiguous. Between the trimmed V and J ends, which lost 5 bases and 0 bases, there was a span of 5 bases. Germline V gene lookup returns CDR1 MDHEN and CDR2 SYDVKM. CDR3 length: 14 amino acids. This chain's CDR3 is CASSGYSGANVLTF. The CDR3 DNA reads as TGTGCCAGCAGTGGTTACTCTGGGGCCAACGTCCTGACTTTC. Looking up the rest from reference TRBV28 and TRBJ2-6 gives the full variable domain: DVKVTQSSRYLVKRTGEKVFLECVQDMDHENMFWYRQDPGLGLRLIYFSYDVKMKEKGDIPEGYSVSREKKERFSLILESASTNQTSMYLCASSGYSGANVLTFGAGSRLTVL.

This clonotype has a handful of counts. This chain uses TRBV28 with TRBJ1-5; 12 nucleotides align to TRBD1. The length of the CDR3 is 23 residues. After removal of 2 bases from V and 5 bases from J, the junction contained 25 bases not matched to a gene. Germline V gene data show CDR1 as MDHEN and CDR2 as SYDVKM. The CDR3 region has the DNA TGTGCCAGCAGTTTAGGGTTCAGACTCGGCGACGGGACAGGGGGCTTTTGGCATCAGCCCCAGCATTTT. It is translated as CASSLGFRLGDGTGGFWHQPQHF. Filled out from reference TRBV28 and TRBJ1-5, the complete variable domain reads DVKVTQSSRYLVKRTGEKVFLECVQDMDHENMFWYRQDPGLGLRLIYFSYDVKMKEKGDIPEGYSVSREKKERFSLILESASTNQTSMYLCASSLGFRLGDGTGGFWHQPQHFGDGTRLSIL.

J is TRBJ1-1 and V is TRBV13; 7 nucleotides align to TRBD1. V was clipped by 5 bases and J by 0 bases; unmatched bases: 6. Germline lookup yields CDR1 PRHDT and CDR2 FYEKMQ (reference sequence). The CDR3 totals 15 residues. The CDR3 DNA is TGTGCCAGCAGCGTAGCCGGACAGGTGAACACTGAAGCTTTCTTT. Translation gives CASSVAGQVNTEAFF.

This CDR3 reads CASSFGLAGLTYEQYF. The DNA for the CDR3 is TGTGCCAGCAGCTTCGGACTAGCGGGACTTACCTACGAGCAGTACTTC. The V gene is TRBV11-1, the J gene TRBJ2-7, with 12 bases that match TRBD2. The CDR3 has 16 residues. The junction had 5 bases not matched to a gene; V was cut back by 3 bases and J by 2 bases. The V gene's germline CDR1 is SGHAT and CDR2 FQDESV (reference sequence).

This clonotype was counted ten times or more. V gene TRBV3-1 combines with J gene TRBJ2-1; the D gene is possibly TRBD2 (6 bases). The CDR3 runs to 15 residues. The V gene lost 4 bases and the J gene lost 0 bases, with 10 bases spanning the gap. CDR1 is LGHDT, CDR2 YNNKEL, per germline (reference sequence). CDR3 sequence reads: CASSPEGLSYNEQFF. DNA for the CDR3: TGTGCCAGCAGCCCGGAGGGCCTCTCCTACAATGAGCAGTTCTTC.

This clonotype appeared many times. The gene calls are TRBV7-8 and TRBJ2-5, with TRBD2 matching over 14 bases. In germline, CDR1 is SGHVS, CDR2 FQNEAQ. This CDR3 is 18 amino acids long. J was trimmed by 5 bases and V by 3 bases; bases with no gene match: 11. CDR3 in amino acids: CASSFRGLAGAVRETQYF. The CDR3 DNA follows: TGTGCCAGCAGCTTTAGGGGACTAGCGGGAGCTGTAAGGGAGACCCAGTACTTC.

This clonotype was observed many times. The chain is built from TRBV12-3 or TRBV12-4 and TRBJ1-4; 9 positions agree with TRBD1. The CDR3 has 15 amino acids. Trimming at V came to 5 bases and at J to 7 bases, leaving 8 bases not matched to a gene. This CDR3 is CASSISGTGREKLFF. The CDR3 nucleotides read TGTGCCAGCAGTATCTCTGGGACAGGGCGTGAAAAACTGTTTTTT.